This paragraph reports one T cell receptor beta chain. Its antigen is unidentified. This CDR3 spans 15 amino acids. V was pared by 4 bases and J by 4 bases, with 17 bases between. Germline values: CDR1 SGHTS, CDR2 YDEGEE. The data are from a study of long-term antiretroviral therapy in people with HIV. As for the study in general: The oldest samples precede the 2015 immediate-ART recommendation by about a decade. Whole-study results and caveats: Clones that expanded before ART (that is, prior to treatment) dominated the repertoire at all time points.

Sequencing relied on immunoSEQ assay v3.0, run at survey level. Libraries were prepared by immunoSEQ multiplex PCR; TCRdb keeps only in-frame clonotypes and omits some of them. This sample yields 35,000 to 45,000 clones, of which about four fifths are seen a single time; approximately 6.2% belongs to the top ten. This clonotype originated in a man younger than 35 with HIV. The sequenced sample was unsorted PBMCs, obtained 1 year after starting antiretroviral therapy. The chain uses TRBV5-8 and TRBJ1-1; D might be TRBD1 (5 bases). The CDR3 spells CASSLDAGASTEAFF. The CDR3 nucleotides are TGTGCCAGCAGCCTGGATGCTGGGGCCAGCACTGAAGCTTTCTTT.